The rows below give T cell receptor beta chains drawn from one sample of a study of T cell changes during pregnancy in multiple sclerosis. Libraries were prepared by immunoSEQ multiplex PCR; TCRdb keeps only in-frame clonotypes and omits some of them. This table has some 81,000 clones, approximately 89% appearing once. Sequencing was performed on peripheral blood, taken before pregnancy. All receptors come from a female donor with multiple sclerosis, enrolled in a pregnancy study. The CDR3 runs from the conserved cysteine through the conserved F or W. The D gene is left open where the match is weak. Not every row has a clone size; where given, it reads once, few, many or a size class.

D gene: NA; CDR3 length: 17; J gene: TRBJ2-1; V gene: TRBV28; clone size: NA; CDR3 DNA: TGTGCCAGCCTTAACCTAGATCGCCCAAACCGCCCCAATGAGCAGTTCTTC; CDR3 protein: CASLNLDRPNRPNEQFF
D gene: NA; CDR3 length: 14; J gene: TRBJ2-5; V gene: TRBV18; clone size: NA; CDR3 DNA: TGTGCCAGCTCACCACCGGGAAGGGAGGAGACCCAGTACTTC; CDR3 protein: CASSPPGREETQYF
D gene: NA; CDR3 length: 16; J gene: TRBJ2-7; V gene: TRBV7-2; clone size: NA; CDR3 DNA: TGTGCCAGCAGCTTAGGAGGTCCTTCAAGCATATACGAGCAGTACTTC; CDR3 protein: CASSLGGPSSIYEQYF
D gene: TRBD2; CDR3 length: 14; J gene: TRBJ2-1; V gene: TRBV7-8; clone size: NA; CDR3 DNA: TGTGCCAGCAGCAAAGGAAGCGGGGGGAATGAGCAGTTCTTC; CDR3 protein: CASSKGSGGNEQFF
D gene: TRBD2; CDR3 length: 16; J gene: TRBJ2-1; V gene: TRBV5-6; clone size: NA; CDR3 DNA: TGTGCCAGCAGCTTGGTGGGCGGGGGGACCCACAATGAGCAGTTCTTC; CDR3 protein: CASSLVGGGTHNEQFF
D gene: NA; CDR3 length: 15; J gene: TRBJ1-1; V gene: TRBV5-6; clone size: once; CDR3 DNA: TGTGCCAGCAGCTTGCTCGCTACAGGCTTCGGTGAAGCTTTCTTT; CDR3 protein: CASSLLATGFGEAFF
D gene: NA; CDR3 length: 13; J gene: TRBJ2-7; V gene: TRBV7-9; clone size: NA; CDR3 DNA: TGTGCCAGCAGTCAAGGACTGTACCTCGAGCAGTACTTC; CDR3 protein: CASSQGLYLEQYF
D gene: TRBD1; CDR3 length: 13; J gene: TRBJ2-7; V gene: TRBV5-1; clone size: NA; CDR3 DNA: TGCGCCAGCAGCTTCTTGACAGGGGACGAGCAGTACTTC; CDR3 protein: CASSFLTGDEQYF
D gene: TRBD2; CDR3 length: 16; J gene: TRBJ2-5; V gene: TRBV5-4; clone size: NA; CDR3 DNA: TGTGCCAGCAGCTTTGTGGAGCGGGGGTTCCAAGAGACCCAGTACTTC; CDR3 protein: CASSFVERGFQETQYF
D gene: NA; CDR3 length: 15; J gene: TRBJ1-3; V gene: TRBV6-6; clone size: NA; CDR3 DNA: TGTGCCAGCAGTACCCTGCCAGGGGCTGGAAACACCATATATTTT; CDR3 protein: CASSTLPGAGNTIYF
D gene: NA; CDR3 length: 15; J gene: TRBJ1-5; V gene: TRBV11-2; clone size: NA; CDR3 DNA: TGTGCCAGCAGCCTTACGGTCGACAGAAATCAGCCCCAGCATTTT; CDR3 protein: CASSLTVDRNQPQHF
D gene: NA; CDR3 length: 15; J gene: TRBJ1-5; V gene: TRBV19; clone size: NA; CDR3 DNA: TGTGCCAGTAGTCCCCCCGGGAGAGGCAATCAGCCCCAGCATTTT; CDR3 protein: CASSPPGRGNQPQHF
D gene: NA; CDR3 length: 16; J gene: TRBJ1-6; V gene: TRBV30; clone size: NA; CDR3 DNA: TGTGCCTGGAGTGATGGGCTCCGATTAGGAAACTCACCCCTCCACTTT; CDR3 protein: CAWSDGLRLGNSPLHF
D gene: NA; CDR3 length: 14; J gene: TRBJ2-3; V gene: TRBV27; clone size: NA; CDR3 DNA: TGTGCCACTACAGGGCTGGTGGGCACAGATACGCAGTATTTT; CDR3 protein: CATTGLVGTDTQYF
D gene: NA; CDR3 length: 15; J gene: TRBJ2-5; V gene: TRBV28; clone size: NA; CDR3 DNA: TGTGCCAGCCGAACATCCAGGGGAAACAGAGAGACCCAGTACTTC; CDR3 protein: CASRTSRGNRETQYF
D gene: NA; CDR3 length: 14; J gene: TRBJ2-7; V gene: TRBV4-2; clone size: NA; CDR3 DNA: TGTGCCAGCAGCCAAGAACCGGGGGCCTACGAGCAGTACTTC; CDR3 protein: CASSQEPGAYEQYF
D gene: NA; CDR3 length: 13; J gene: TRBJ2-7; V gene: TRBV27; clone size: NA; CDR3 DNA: TGTGCCAGCAGTTTATCGAGAGGATACGAGCAGTACTTC; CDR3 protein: CASSLSRGYEQYF
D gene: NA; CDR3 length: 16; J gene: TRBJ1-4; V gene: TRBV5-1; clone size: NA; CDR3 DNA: TGCGCCAGCAGCTTGGACTCGCCAGGTCCTAATGAAAAACTGTTTTTT; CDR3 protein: CASSLDSPGPNEKLFF